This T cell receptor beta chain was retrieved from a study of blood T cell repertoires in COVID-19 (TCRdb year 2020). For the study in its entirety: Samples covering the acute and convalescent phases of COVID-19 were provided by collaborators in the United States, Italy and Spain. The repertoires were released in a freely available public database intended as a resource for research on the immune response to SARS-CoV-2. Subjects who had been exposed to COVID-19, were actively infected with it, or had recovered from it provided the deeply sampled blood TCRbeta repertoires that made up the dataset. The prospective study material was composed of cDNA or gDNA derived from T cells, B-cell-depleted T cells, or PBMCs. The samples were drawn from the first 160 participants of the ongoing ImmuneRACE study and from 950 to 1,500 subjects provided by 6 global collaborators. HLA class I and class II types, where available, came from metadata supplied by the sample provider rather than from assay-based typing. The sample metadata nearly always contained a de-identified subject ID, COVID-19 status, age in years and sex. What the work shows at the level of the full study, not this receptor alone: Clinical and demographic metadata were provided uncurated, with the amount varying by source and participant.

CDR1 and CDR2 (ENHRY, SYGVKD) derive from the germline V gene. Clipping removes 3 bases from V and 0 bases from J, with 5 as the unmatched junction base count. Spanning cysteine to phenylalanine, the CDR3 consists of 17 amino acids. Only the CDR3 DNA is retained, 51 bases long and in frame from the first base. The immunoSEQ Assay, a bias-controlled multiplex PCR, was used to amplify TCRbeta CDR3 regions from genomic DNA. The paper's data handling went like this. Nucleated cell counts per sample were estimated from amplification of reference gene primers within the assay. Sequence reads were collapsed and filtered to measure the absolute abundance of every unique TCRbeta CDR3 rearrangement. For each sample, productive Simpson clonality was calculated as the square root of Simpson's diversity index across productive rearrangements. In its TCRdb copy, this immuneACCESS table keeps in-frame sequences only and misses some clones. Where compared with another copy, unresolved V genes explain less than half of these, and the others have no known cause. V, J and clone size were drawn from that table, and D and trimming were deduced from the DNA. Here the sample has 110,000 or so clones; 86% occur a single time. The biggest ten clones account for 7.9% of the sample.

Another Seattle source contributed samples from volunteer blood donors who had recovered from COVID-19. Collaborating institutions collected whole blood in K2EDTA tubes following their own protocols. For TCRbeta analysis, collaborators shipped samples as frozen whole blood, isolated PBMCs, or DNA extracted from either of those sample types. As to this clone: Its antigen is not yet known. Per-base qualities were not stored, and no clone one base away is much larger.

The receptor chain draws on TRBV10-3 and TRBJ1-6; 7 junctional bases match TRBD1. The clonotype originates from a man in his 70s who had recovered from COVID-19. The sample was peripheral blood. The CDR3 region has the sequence CAISERGPFSYNSPLHF. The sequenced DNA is TGTGCCATCAGTGAAAGGGGGCCTTTCTCCTATAATTCACCCCTCCACTTT.